Listed below are T cell receptor beta chains from one sample, sequenced in a study of cytomegalovirus exposure and HLA in healthy donors. Using immunoSEQ multiplex PCR, the repertoire was profiled, and TCRdb retains in-frame clones only, with some absent. Of some 80,000 clones listed, over 70% are singletons. The specimen sequenced was PBMCs. The receptor set was obtained from a man aged 18 to 30 in good health and CMV-seropositive. Both conserved end residues are part of each CDR3. The order of the fields is clone size, CDR3 length, V gene, D gene, J gene, CDR3 protein, CDR3 DNA. A D gene is named only where the DNA matches it firmly. Size values are once, few and many counts, or a class for expanded clones, and some rows have none.

>-|14|TRBV19|TRBD1|TRBJ1-2
CASSTDTGEGGYTF
TGTGCCAGTAGTACCGATACAGGGGAAGGTGGCTACACCTTC
>-|15|TRBV4-1|-|TRBJ1-1
CASNDLGGRGTEAFF
TGCGCCAGCAACGATCTAGGGGGACGGGGCACTGAAGCTTTCTTT
>-|14|TRBV9|-|TRBJ1-1
CASSVGRMNTEAFF
TGTGCCAGCAGCGTGGGCAGGATGAACACTGAAGCTTTCTTT
>-|12|TRBV10-3|-|TRBJ1-2
CAISEGGNGYTF
TGTGCCATCAGTGAAGGAGGGAATGGCTACACCTTC
>-|16|TRBV7-8|TRBD1|TRBJ1-2
CASSPDRDRGGYGYTF
TGTGCCAGCAGCCCCGACAGGGACAGGGGAGGGTATGGCTACACCTTC
>-|15|TRBV6-1|-|TRBJ1-3
CASSEDSGSGNTIYF
TGTGCCAGCAGTGAAGACAGTGGCTCTGGAAACACCATATATTTT
>-|14|TRBV5-6|TRBD1|TRBJ1-5
CASSLGQGDQPQHF
TGTGCCAGCAGCCTGGGACAGGGGGATCAGCCCCAGCATTTT
>-|13|TRBV13|-|TRBJ1-2
CASSPSDINGYTF
TGTGCCAGCAGCCCCTCAGACATAAACGGCTACACCTTC
>few|15|TRBV11-2|TRBD1|TRBJ1-3
CASSPGQGAGNTIYF
TGTGCCAGCAGCCCAGGACAGGGCGCTGGAAACACCATATATTTT
>-|15|TRBV6-5|TRBD1|TRBJ2-7
CASSTSGTGGSEQYF
TGTGCCAGCAGTACCTCCGGGACAGGGGGGAGCGAGCAGTACTTC
>-|14|TRBV29-1|-|TRBJ2-7
CSVEDSGDHYEQYF
TGCAGCGTTGAAGATTCAGGGGACCACTACGAGCAGTACTTC
>-|14|TRBV29-1|TRBD2|TRBJ2-1
CSVTSGSSYNEQFF
TGCAGCGTGACTAGCGGCAGCTCCTACAATGAGCAGTTCTTC
>-|15|TRBV4-1|-|TRBJ1-3
CASSQVGDSGNTIYF
TGCGCCAGCAGCCAAGTAGGGGACTCTGGAAACACCATATATTTT
>-|15|TRBV9|TRBD1|TRBJ2-5
CASSVEFRQGETQYF
TGTGCCAGCAGCGTCGAGTTTCGACAGGGGGAGACCCAGTACTTC
>-|14|TRBV29-1|-|TRBJ1-4
CSVVDEKRGEKLFF
TGCAGCGTTGTGGACGAAAAACGGGGTGAAAAACTGTTTTTT
>-|14|TRBV27|-|TRBJ2-5
CASRRQGGQETQYF
TGTGCCAGCCGGCGGCAGGGCGGACAAGAGACCCAGTACTTC
>-|13|TRBV19|TRBD1|TRBJ1-1
CASSIERGTVSFF
TGTGCCAGTAGTATAGAGCGCGGGACAGTATCTTTCTTT
>-|14|TRBV29-1|TRBD2|TRBJ2-1
CSAEPGLGYNEQFF
TGCAGCGCAGAACCCGGACTAGGTTACAATGAGCAGTTCTTC
>-|15|TRBV11-2|TRBD2|TRBJ2-3
CASSFRGTSGRAQYF
TGTGCCAGCAGCTTCAGAGGGACTAGCGGGAGGGCGCAGTATTTT
>few|14|TRBV29-1|TRBD1|TRBJ2-1
CSVAWTGGRSEQFF
TGCAGCGTAGCTTGGACAGGGGGTCGATCTGAGCAGTTCTTC
>-|15|TRBV4-1|TRBD1|TRBJ2-3
CASSEPGQGADTQYF
TGCGCCAGCAGCGAACCGGGACAGGGTGCAGATACGCAGTATTTT
>-|15|TRBV15|TRBD1|TRBJ1-2
CATSRQQGDFSGYTF
TGTGCCACCAGCAGACAACAGGGGGACTTTAGTGGCTACACCTTC
>-|19|TRBV28|TRBD1|TRBJ1-5
CASSSRDRVRRPANQPQHF
TGTGCCAGCAGTTCCAGGGACAGGGTCCGAAGGCCCGCAAATCAGCCCCAGCATTTT
>many|17|TRBV5-4|TRBD1|TRBJ2-7
CASSTGTARGGLYEQYF
TGTGCCAGCAGCACGGGGACAGCCCGCGGAGGCTTGTACGAGCAGTACTTC
>-|15|TRBV10-1|TRBD1|TRBJ1-1
CASSESGTANTEAFF
TGCGCCAGCAGTGAGTCGGGGACAGCAAACACTGAAGCTTTCTTT
>few|12|TRBV27|-|TRBJ2-5
CASSLLQETQYF
TGTGCCAGCAGTTTACTGCAAGAGACCCAGTACTTC
>few|15|TRBV9|TRBD1|TRBJ1-1
CASSPTATGASEAFF
TGTGCCAGCAGCCCGACGGCGACAGGGGCCTCTGAAGCTTTCTTT
>-|17|TRBV5-1|-|TRBJ2-1
CASSLALWSREPNEQFF
TGCGCCAGCAGCTTGGCCCTGTGGTCTAGAGAGCCAAATGAGCAGTTCTTC
>-|15|TRBV6-5|TRBD1|TRBJ2-7
CASSWDSLGSYEQYF
TGTGCCAGCAGCTGGGACAGCCTAGGGTCCTACGAGCAGTACTTC
>few|14|TRBV2|TRBD1|TRBJ1-5
CASSGGGGGQPQHF
TGTGCCAGCAGTGGTGGAGGGGGCGGTCAGCCCCAGCATTTT
>once|13|TRBV5-6|-|TRBJ1-5
CASSGGIHQPQHF
TGTGCCAGCAGCGGGGGGATCCATCAGCCCCAGCATTTT
>-|15|TRBV7-9|-|TRBJ2-2
CASTVLAPNTGELFF
TGTGCCAGTACCGTACTAGCCCCGAACACCGGGGAGCTGTTTTTT
>-|14|TRBV6-5|-|TRBJ2-7
CASSPRAGRYEQYF
TGTGCCAGCAGTCCCCGTGCAGGGAGGTACGAGCAGTACTTC
>-|12|TRBV29-1|TRBD2|TRBJ2-3
CSVVPGLAGGSF
TGCAGCGTCGTCCCGGGACTAGCGGGAGGGTCTTTT
>-|18|TRBV2|TRBD2|TRBJ2-3
CASSRTRSGRGESDTQYF
TGTGCCAGCAGTCGCACCAGGAGCGGGAGGGGAGAATCAGATACGCAGTATTTT
>-|13|TRBV5-1|-|TRBJ1-1
CASSLRGGTEAFF
TGCGCCAGCAGCTTGAGGGGAGGCACTGAAGCTTTCTTT
>-|15|TRBV15|-|TRBJ1-5
CATSRDLGALEDQHF
TGTGCCACCAGCAGAGATCTGGGGGCCCTCGAGGACCAGCATTTT
>-|15|TRBV6-1|TRBD2|TRBJ2-1
CASILSGTDYNEQFF
TGTGCCAGCATCCTTAGCGGGACTGACTACAATGAGCAGTTCTTC
>-|14|TRBV5-1|-|TRBJ1-2
CASSFRDMDYGYTF
TGCGCCAGCAGCTTCCGGGACATGGACTATGGCTACACCTTC
>-|15|TRBV5-1|-|TRBJ2-7
CASSFMRETGHEQYF
TGCGCCAGCAGCTTTATGAGGGAGACGGGCCACGAGCAGTACTTC
>-|13|TRBV27|-|TRBJ2-7
CASSLPTANEQYF
TGTGCCAGCAGTTTGCCCACCGCGAACGAGCAGTACTTC
>-|15|TRBV6-5|TRBD2|TRBJ2-1
CASSKGTSGSYEQFF
TGTGCCAGCAGTAAAGGGACTAGCGGGAGCTATGAGCAGTTCTTC
>-|15|TRBV6-5|-|TRBJ2-7
CASSYYNRDNYEQYF
TGTGCCAGCAGTTACTACAACCGGGACAATTACGAGCAGTACTTC
>-|15|TRBV6-5|-|TRBJ2-1
CASSLQSPNYNEQFF
TGTGCCAGCAGTTTACAGAGCCCTAATTACAATGAGCAGTTCTTC